A single sample is the source of the 2 T cell receptor beta chains below, sequenced in a study of blood T cells in healthy people across ages. Using a J-beta primer mix together with a sample-barcoded 5' primer, a second PCR was run for about 7 to 12 cycles. MiXCR was run by TCRdb on the 5' RACE reads, yielding one entry per CDR3 protein. Of about 400,000 distinct CDR3 sequences in the sample, roughly half were seen once. What was sequenced was blood. Receptors were obtained from a man between 60 and 75 years old in good health.

This clonotype was detected only a few times. The rearrangement uses TRBV3-1 and TRBJ2-3, with a weak D call TRBD1 (5 bases). Between the trimmed V and J ends, which lost 1 base and 1 base, there was a span of 9 bases. Per the germline V gene, CDR1 is LGHDT and CDR2 is YNNKEL (reference sequence). The CDR3 runs 15 residues. This CDR3 is CASSQGGARTDTQYF. DNA for the CDR3: TGTGCCAGCAGCCAAGGGGGCGCCCGCACAGATACGCAGTATTTT.

This clonotype was seen only a few times. This chain connects TRBV5-1 to TRBJ2-6; D remains unclear. CDR3 length equals 15 residues. The V end was cut by 4 bases, the J end by 0 bases, with 8 bases between. The germline V gene encodes CDR1 SGHRS and CDR2 YFSETQ. The CDR3 sequence: CASSHSGSGANVLTF. DNA of the CDR3: TGCGCCAGCAGCCACTCCGGCTCTGGGGCCAACGTCCTGACTTTC.